Listed below are T cell receptor beta chains from one sample, sequenced in a study of early T cells in non-severe SARS-CoV-2 infection. TCRdb re-derived calls from the 5' RACE reads in MiXCR, one entry per CDR3 protein. The sample has about 80,000 distinct CDR3 sequences, approximately 12% seen once. The sample here was whole blood, taken at baseline. The origin of the receptors is an adult who was a healthcare worker with PCR-confirmed SARS-CoV-2 infection or an uninfected control (not recorded which). The donor label of this sample is uncertain. CDR3s include the opening cysteine and the closing phenylalanine or tryptophan. The order of the fields is CDR3 DNA, CDR3 protein, D gene, clone size, V gene, J gene. The D gene is left open where the match is weak. The size field is filled for only some rows; it gives once, few, many or a size class.

DNA: TGTGCCAGCAGCCCCCGACTAGCGGGGCTCACGGGAGATACGCAGTATTTT
CDR3: CASSPRLAGLTGDTQYF
D: TRBD2
size: few
V: TRBV5-4
J: TRBJ2-3

DNA: TGTGCCATCAGGGACTCTTTTCCTGACGAAGATGAGCAGTTCTTC
CDR3: CAIRDSFPDEDEQFF
D: .
size: .
V: TRBV10-3
J: TRBJ2-1

DNA: TGCGCCAGCAGCCAAGATCGGGGGAGCTCCTATAATTCACCCCTCCACTTT
CDR3: CASSQDRGSSYNSPLHF
D: .
size: .
V: TRBV4-3
J: TRBJ1-6

DNA: TGTGCCACCGCCGGGTGGGGGCTACAAGAGACCCAGTACTTC
CDR3: CATAGWGLQETQYF
D: .
size: .
V: TRBV12-3/TRBV12-4
J: TRBJ2-5

DNA: TGTGCCAGCAGTCCGGACTTATGGGGCACTGAAGCTTTCTTT
CDR3: CASSPDLWGTEAFF
D: .
size: .
V: TRBV6-5
J: TRBJ1-1

DNA: TGTGCCAGCAGCCGTACAATCGGGGGCGAGCAGTACTTC
CDR3: CASSRTIGGEQYF
D: .
size: many
V: TRBV11-1
J: TRBJ2-7

DNA: TGTGCCAGCAGCCAAGAAGCCGGGACAGGGGAGCAGTACTTC
CDR3: CASSQEAGTGEQYF
D: TRBD1
size: few
V: TRBV3-1
J: TRBJ2-7

DNA: TGTGCCAGCAGCGTAAGGGACCGAGAACCCTACAATGAGCAGTTCTTC
CDR3: CASSVRDREPYNEQFF
D: .
size: few
V: TRBV9
J: TRBJ2-1

DNA: TGTGCCAGCAGGTCCTCTTCGGTGGTCGATGAGCAGTTCTTC
CDR3: CASRSSSVVDEQFF
D: .
size: few
V: TRBV6-6
J: TRBJ2-1

DNA: TGTGCCAGCGCAGCAATGAACACTGAAGCTTTCTTT
CDR3: CASAAMNTEAFF
D: .
size: few
V: TRBV6-6
J: TRBJ1-1

DNA: TGCGCCAGCGGTAGACAGGGGGCAACTGAAGCTTTCTTT
CDR3: CASGRQGATEAFF
D: TRBD1
size: .
V: TRBV5-1
J: TRBJ1-1

DNA: TGTGCTAGTGGTTTCCAAGGGGGGGAATACAATGAGCAGTTCTTC
CDR3: CASGFQGGEYNEQFF
D: .
size: many
V: TRBV12-5
J: TRBJ2-1

DNA: TGCAGCGTTCCACCTAGCGGGGGAATCTACAATGAGCAGTTCTTC
CDR3: CSVPPSGGIYNEQFF
D: TRBD2
size: .
V: TRBV29-1
J: TRBJ2-1

DNA: TGTGCCAGCAGCACCGGACAGACTAGCACAGATACGCAGTATTTT
CDR3: CASSTGQTSTDTQYF
D: .
size: .
V: TRBV9
J: TRBJ2-3

DNA: TGCAGCGCTGGACAGTCGCAGCCCCAGCATTTT
CDR3: CSAGQSQPQHF
D: .
size: many
V: TRBV29-1
J: TRBJ1-5

DNA: TGTGCCAGCAGTTACTCACGGCAGACCTACGAGCAGTACTTC
CDR3: CASSYSRQTYEQYF
D: .
size: .
V: TRBV6-2/TRBV6-3
J: TRBJ2-7

DNA: TGTGCCAGCAGTTTTGGGGCTAACTATGGCTACACCTTC
CDR3: CASSFGANYGYTF
D: .
size: few
V: TRBV12-3/TRBV12-4
J: TRBJ1-2

DNA: TGCAGTGCGGGGACAGGGGTTGAGTATAATTCACCCCTCCACTTT
CDR3: CSAGTGVEYNSPLHF
D: TRBD1
size: .
V: TRBV20-1
J: TRBJ1-6

DNA: TGTGCCAGCCGATTGGGGAGCGGGGGCCTATACAATGAGCAGTTCTTC
CDR3: CASRLGSGGLYNEQFF
D: TRBD2
size: many
V: TRBV2
J: TRBJ2-1

DNA: TGCGCCAGCAGCGCCGGACAGGGGGCGTTCACCGGGGAGCTGTTTTTT
CDR3: CASSAGQGAFTGELFF
D: TRBD1
size: many
V: TRBV5-1
J: TRBJ2-2

DNA: TGCGCCAGCAGCCAAAGCCGGGGCAGGGAGCAGTTCTTC
CDR3: CASSQSRGREQFF
D: .
size: few
V: TRBV4-3
J: TRBJ2-1

DNA: TGTGCCAGCAGCATCCTAGCGGCCTGGGAGGACACCGGGGAGCTGTTTTTT
CDR3: CASSILAAWEDTGELFF
D: TRBD2
size: few
V: TRBV7-6
J: TRBJ2-2

DNA: TGCGCCAGCAGCCCGCTAGGGTCAAGGATCTACACCTTC
CDR3: CASSPLGSRIYTF
D: .
size: .
V: TRBV5-1
J: TRBJ1-2

DNA: TGTGCCAGCAGCTTAGTCGCAGGGGCGCGCACCGGGGAGCTGTTTTTT
CDR3: CASSLVAGARTGELFF
D: .
size: .
V: TRBV11-2
J: TRBJ2-2

DNA: TGTGCCAGCAGCTTAGATTCCAGCTTCTCCTACGAGCAGTACTTC
CDR3: CASSLDSSFSYEQYF
D: .
size: .
V: TRBV7-8
J: TRBJ2-7

DNA: TGCAGTGCTAGTGATTGGGGAAGGGTTGAAGCTTTCTTT
CDR3: CSASDWGRVEAFF
D: .
size: .
V: TRBV20-1
J: TRBJ1-1

DNA: TGTGCCAGCAGCTTAATTCGGTTGGCGGACACAGATACGCAGTATTTT
CDR3: CASSLIRLADTDTQYF
D: .
size: .
V: TRBV7-8
J: TRBJ2-3

DNA: TGCGCCAGCAGCCAAGAACGACGGGGGGACTACGAGCAGTACTTC
CDR3: CASSQERRGDYEQYF
D: TRBD2
size: few
V: TRBV4-3
J: TRBJ2-7

DNA: TGTGCCAGTAGTATCCCAGCGGGAGGCCGGAGATTGTTCGACAATGAGCAGTTCTTC
CDR3: CASSIPAGGRRLFDNEQFF
D: TRBD2
size: many
V: TRBV19
J: TRBJ2-1

DNA: TGTGCCAGCAGAGAACAGGGGGTCTCCTACGAGCAGTACTTC
CDR3: CASREQGVSYEQYF
D: TRBD1
size: many
V: TRBV5-5
J: TRBJ2-7

DNA: TGTGCCAGCAGACGGGCGAGCACAGATACGCAGTATTTT
CDR3: CASRRASTDTQYF
D: .
size: many
V: TRBV7-2
J: TRBJ2-3

DNA: TGTGCCACCAGTGACCGTGGGGTACAGGGGGCCTACACTGAAGCTTTCTTT
CDR3: CATSDRGVQGAYTEAFF
D: TRBD1
size: few
V: TRBV24-1
J: TRBJ1-1

DNA: TGTGCCAGCAGCTTAGGACTAGCGGGGAGGACAGATACGCAGTATTTT
CDR3: CASSLGLAGRTDTQYF
D: TRBD2
size: .
V: TRBV11-3
J: TRBJ2-3

DNA: TGTGCCAGCAGCTTATTTCGGGGAAGCTACACCTTC
CDR3: CASSLFRGSYTF
D: .
size: .
V: TRBV7-2
J: TRBJ1-2

DNA: TGTGCCAGCAGCGCCTGGCGGGGGCACCGGGAGACCCAGTACTTC
CDR3: CASSAWRGHRETQYF
D: .
size: many
V: TRBV7-2
J: TRBJ2-5

DNA: TGTGCCAGCAGCCCGACTAGTACGGAGACCCAGTACTTC
CDR3: CASSPTSTETQYF
D: .
size: many
V: TRBV7-3
J: TRBJ2-5

DNA: TGTGCCAGCAGCTTAGTAGTCGAGACCCAGTACTTC
CDR3: CASSLVVETQYF
D: .
size: few
V: TRBV7-6
J: TRBJ2-5

DNA: TGTGCCAGCAGCTGGCGGGATACAGGGACAGATACGCAGTATTTT
CDR3: CASSWRDTGTDTQYF
D: .
size: many
V: TRBV7-9
J: TRBJ2-3

DNA: TGTGCCAGCAGTCGACTAGCGGGGGGGCCGGGGCAGTATTTT
CDR3: CASSRLAGGPGQYF
D: TRBD2
size: many
V: TRBV6-5
J: TRBJ2-3

DNA: TGTGCCAGCTCACTGGGACTCCCGAGCACAGATACGCAGTATTTT
CDR3: CASSLGLPSTDTQYF
D: .
size: many
V: TRBV18
J: TRBJ2-3

DNA: TGTGCCAGCAGCTTTCAGGGGCGGACGAACACCGGGGAGCTGTTTTTT
CDR3: CASSFQGRTNTGELFF
D: .
size: few
V: TRBV5-5
J: TRBJ2-2

DNA: TGTGCCAGCAGCGTAGGAGCGGACAGTGAAAAACTGTTTTTT
CDR3: CASSVGADSEKLFF
D: .
size: many
V: TRBV9
J: TRBJ1-4

DNA: TGTGCCAGCAGACTGCCGCAAGCGGGGACAGATACGCAGTATTTT
CDR3: CASRLPQAGTDTQYF
D: TRBD2
size: few
V: TRBV11-2
J: TRBJ2-3

DNA: TGTGCCAGCTCAGCCCCCGGGACAGATTACGAGCAGTACTTC
CDR3: CASSAPGTDYEQYF
D: TRBD1
size: few
V: TRBV18
J: TRBJ2-7